This T cell receptor (beta chain) was retrieved from a study of cytomegalovirus exposure and HLA in healthy donors. Healthy individuals who donated bone marrow served as the donors. The CDR3 extends over 17 amino acids. V was clipped by 6 bases and J by 4 bases; unmatched bases: 17. Germline CDR1 LNHDA, CDR2 SQIVND (reference sequence). Study outcomes and limitations: In a later analysis, most CMV-associated TCR beta chains appeared HLA-restricted. Judged likely to be a sequencing artifact was a cluster of highly shared sequence variants.

Regarding this clone: What it binds is not known.

Researchers ran the PCR with 60 Vbeta and 13 Jbeta primers. Profiled with immunoSEQ multiplex PCR; TCRdb holds only in-frame clones, not every one. This sample carries 150,000 to 200,000 clones, under 85% of them seen once, and the ten largest clones take about 1.5%. V and J are TRBV19 and TRBJ2-7; the match to TRBD1 covers 8 bases. The clonotype comes from a woman aged 25 to 39 in good health and CMV-seronegative. The sequenced sample consisted of PBMCs. CDR3 in DNA: TGTGCCAGTAGGCCCACCGCCAAACAGGGGGTGTCGTACGAGCAGTACTTC. As protein: CASRPTAKQGVSYEQYF. The variable domain in full, with the rest retrieved from reference TRBV19 and TRBJ2-7, is DGGITQSPKYLFRKEGQNVTLSCEQNLNHDAMYWYRQDPGQGLRLIYYSQIVNDFQKGDIAEGYSVSREKKESFPLTVTSAQKNPTAFYLCASRPTAKQGVSYEQYFGPGTRLTVT.